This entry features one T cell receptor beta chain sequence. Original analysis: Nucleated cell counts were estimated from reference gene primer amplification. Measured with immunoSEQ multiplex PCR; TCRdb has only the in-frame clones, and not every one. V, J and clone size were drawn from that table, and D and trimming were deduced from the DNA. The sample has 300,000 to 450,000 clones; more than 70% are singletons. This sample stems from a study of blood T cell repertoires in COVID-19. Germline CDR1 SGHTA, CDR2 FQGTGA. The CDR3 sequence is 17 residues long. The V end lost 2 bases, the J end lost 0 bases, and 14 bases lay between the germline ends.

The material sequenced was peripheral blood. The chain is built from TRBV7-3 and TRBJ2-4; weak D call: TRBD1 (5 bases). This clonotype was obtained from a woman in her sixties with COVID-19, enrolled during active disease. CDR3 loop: CASSLGALRTAKNIQYF. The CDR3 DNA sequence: TGTGCCAGCAGCTTAGGGGCCTTGAGGACAGCCAAAAACATTCAGTACTTC.